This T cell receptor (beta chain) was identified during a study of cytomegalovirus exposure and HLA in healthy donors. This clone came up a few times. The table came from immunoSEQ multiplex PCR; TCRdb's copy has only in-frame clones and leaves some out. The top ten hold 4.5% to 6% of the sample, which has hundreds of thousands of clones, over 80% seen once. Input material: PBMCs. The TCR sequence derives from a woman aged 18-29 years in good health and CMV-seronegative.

DNA for the CDR3: TGTGCCAGCAGTCCCCGGACAGGGGCGACGAATGGCTACACCTTC. This codes for CASSPRTGATNGYTF. This chain uses TRBV6-1 with TRBJ1-2; the match to TRBD1 covers 9 bases. Germline loops: CDR1 MNHNS, CDR2 SASEGT. Unmatched junction bases numbered 10, after V lost 5 bases and J lost 6 bases. There are 15 residues in the CDR3.